The source of this T cell receptor beta chain is a study of blood T cell repertoires in COVID-19. Overall study context: Sample material is recorded as cDNA or gDNA derived from T cells, B-cell-depleted T cells, or PBMCs.

Trimming removed 1 base from V and 6 bases from J; junction bases left unmatched: 14. This CDR3 is built from 17 residues. Looked up from germline, CDR1 is LNHDA and CDR2 is SQIVND (reference sequence). Among Cohort 3 donors, those recovered had two negative PCRs, clearance, or symptom resolution. In the study's own analysis: Amplification of reference gene primers provided the estimated nucleated cell counts. Some clones are missing from TCRdb's copy, which holds only in-frame ones; the method was immunoSEQ multiplex PCR. For V, J and clone size, that table is used; D and trimming come from the DNA. The profile covers under 300,000 clones, with around 90% appearing a single time and 1.5% to 2% taken by the ten largest.

The sequenced sample was PBMCs or T cells enriched from blood (not recorded which). The chain carries TRBV19 and TRBJ1-2, with 7 nucleotides matching TRBD1. This TCR came from a woman aged 40 to 50 who had recovered from COVID-19. CDR3 sequence: CASSIGGQGVGRDGYTF. The DNA of the CDR3 is TGTGCCAGTAGTATAGGAGGGCAGGGGGTTGGAAGAGATGGCTACACCTTC.